This entry features one T cell receptor beta chain sequence. Libraries were prepared by immunoSEQ multiplex PCR; TCRdb keeps only in-frame clonotypes and omits some of them. The data contain more than 70,000 clones, approximately 86% of them singletons. This entry comes from a study of blood T cell repertoires in COVID-19. Turning to the study itself: T cells, B-cell-depleted T cells, or PBMCs provided the cDNA or gDNA that served as material.

Sequenced sample: peripheral blood. This receptor was taken from a man at least 80 years old with active or convalescent COVID-19.

The CDR3 DNA follows: TGCGCCAGCAGCGTGGGGGCTACTAGCACAGATACGCAGTATTTT. Protein product: CASSVGATSTDTQYF. V usage is TRBV10-1 and J usage is TRBJ2-3, with a possible D match to TRBD1 (6 bases). Germline loops: CDR1 WNHNN, CDR2 SYGVQD (reference sequence). CDR3 size: 15 residues. Trimming shortened V by 6 bases and J by 0 bases, and 13 bases separated the two germline ends.